This entry lists 9 T cell receptor beta chains sequenced from one sample in a study of CXCR3-negative and CXCR3-positive naive CD8 T cells. 5' RACE with UMI labels generated the TRB cDNA libraries. TCRdb derives one entry per CDR3 protein from the 5' RACE reads, leaving out DNA. Its table lists more than 9,500 distinct CDR3 sequences. The sample taken for sequencing was naive CXCR3- CD8+ T cells from blood. Subset denoted: CD45RO-CCR7+CD27+CD95- naive CD8+ T cells lacking CXCR3 (TNR3-). These receptors were collected from a human donor in good health. Some clones in this sample may be carry-over from other donors' samples.

The chain combines TRBV29-1 with TRBJ1-1; the TCRdb call, TRBD1, lacks DNA for checking. Germline CDR1 reads SQVTM; CDR2 reads ANQGSEA. The CDR3 is 14 residues long. CDR3 sequence: CSVEDLGGSAEAFF.

This clonotype is classed as medium-sized by frequency. This chain connects TRBV29-1 to TRBJ1-1; the D call from TCRdb, TRBD1, cannot be confirmed without DNA. This CDR3 region has 16 residues. Looked up from germline, CDR1 is SQVTM and CDR2 is ANQGSEA. CDR3 residues: CSVEGEIRGPNTEAFF.

The chain joins TRBV2 to TRBJ2-7; TCRdb's D call, TRBD1, is unchecked because there is no DNA. Germline CDR1 SNHLY, CDR2 FYNNEI. CDR3 length: 14 amino acids. CDR3 in amino acids: CASGPETGVFEQYF.

The chain couples TRBV6-6 to TRBJ2-1. In germline, CDR1 is MNHNY, CDR2 SVGAGI (reference sequence). CDR3 length: 14 residues. The CDR3 protein is CASRELKGYNEQFF.

This clonotype counts as medium-sized by frequency. This chain uses TRBV7-9 with TRBJ1-1. CDR1 is SEHNR and CDR2 is FQNEAQ in the germline V gene (reference sequence). This CDR3 has 14 amino acids. The CDR3 is CASSLAGRNTEAFF.

The chain employs TRBV29-1 and TRBJ2-7; TCRdb returns TRBD2, unconfirmable since there is no DNA. Germline V gives CDR1 SQVTM, CDR2 ANQGSEA. CDR3 length: 13 amino acids. This CDR3 is CSVVLAGTYEQYF.

This clonotype is medium-sized (0.01 to 0.1%) by frequency. This chain's CDR3 is CATSRDLAAQPQHF. The chain links TRBV15 to TRBJ1-5. The CDR3 extends over 14 amino acids. Germline V gives CDR1 LNHNV, CDR2 YYDKDF (reference sequence).

This sequence joins TRBV29-1 and TRBJ1-3; TCRdb selects TRBD1, and the lack of DNA leaves this call unchecked. The CDR3 extends over 12 amino acids. The germline gives CDR1 SQVTM, CDR2 ANQGSEA. The CDR3: CSVLDRAHTIYF.

The chain links TRBV27 to TRBJ2-7; TCRdb gives TRBD2 as the D gene, but with no DNA this cannot be confirmed. Germline loops: CDR1 MNHEY, CDR2 SMNVEV (reference sequence). The CDR3 contains 14 residues. CDR3 sequence: CASSQLGLSYEQYF.